This is a list of T cell receptor beta chains from one sample in a study of T-cell memory formation after mild COVID-19. TCRdb reanalysed the 5' RACE reads using MiXCR and keeps one entry per CDR3 protein. The sample has about 420,000 distinct CDR3 sequences, 20% to 30% seen once. Sequenced material: PBMCs or a T cell subset sorted from them (not recorded which). These receptors all stem from an adult woman who had mild COVID-19 (a few samples of this study predate the infection). Cell type and time point are not known. Both conserved end residues are part of each CDR3. The D gene is left open where the match is weak. Only part of the rows carry a size: once, few, many, or a class if the clone is expanded.

>NA|few|TRBJ1-5|TRBV5-5
TGTGCCAGCAGCTTGGTTAGCAATCAGCCCCAGCATTTT
CASSLVSNQPQHF
>NA|NA|TRBJ2-7|TRBV3-1
TGTGCCAGCAGCCTGCACTCCTACGAGCAGTACTTC
CASSLHSYEQYF
>TRBD2|NA|TRBJ2-1|TRBV29-1
TGCAGCGTTGCTGGCGGGAGGGCCGCTTACAATGAGCAGTTCTTC
CSVAGGRAAYNEQFF
>NA|few|TRBJ2-7|TRBV21-1
TGTGCCAGCAGCGCCCCCCCCCGACAGGGCGGTCGGTACGAGCAGTACTTC
CASSAPPRQGGRYEQYF
>NA|few|TRBJ2-1|TRBV23-1
TGCGCCAGCAGTCAATCGTCGACACAGGGTCGGAGGAATGAGCAGTTCTTC
CASSQSSTQGRRNEQFF
>NA|NA|TRBJ1-1|TRBV7-9
TGTGCCAGCAGCCCTCTAATGAACACTGAAGCTTTCTTT
CASSPLMNTEAFF
>NA|NA|TRBJ2-7|TRBV27
TGTGCCAGCAGTTTAGTGGGAGACTTCTACGAGCAGTACTTC
CASSLVGDFYEQYF
>TRBD2|few|TRBJ2-1|TRBV28
TGTGCCAGCAGGGACAAAAATCCTCTAGCGGGATACAATGAGCAGTTCTTC
CASRDKNPLAGYNEQFF
>TRBD2|few|TRBJ2-1|TRBV6-5
TGTGCCAGCAGTTACGGCGGGAGATGGGCCTACAATGAGCAGTTCTTC
CASSYGGRWAYNEQFF
>TRBD2|NA|TRBJ2-1|TRBV12-3/TRBV12-4
TGTGCCAGCAGGGGGACTAGCGGGATCAATGAGCAGTTCTTC
CASRGTSGINEQFF
>TRBD2|NA|TRBJ2-3|TRBV7-2
TGTGCCAGCAGCCGCCAAGCGGGGCCGCAGTATTTT
CASSRQAGPQYF
>NA|NA|TRBJ2-7|TRBV12-3/TRBV12-4
TGTGCCAGCAGTCCTCAGGGCCCAAAGTTCTACGAGCAGTACTTC
CASSPQGPKFYEQYF
>TRBD1|NA|TRBJ2-5|TRBV4-2
TGTGCCAGCAGCCCAGGGGGACAGGGGGGAGAGACCCAGTACTTC
CASSPGGQGGETQYF
>TRBD1|NA|TRBJ1-2|TRBV5-1
TGCGCCAGCAGCGTGGGACAGGCTGCGACCTATGGCTACACCTTC
CASSVGQAATYGYTF
>NA|NA|TRBJ1-1|TRBV29-1
TGCAGCGTTAACCGGGCAGGATTCACTGAAGCTTTCTTT
CSVNRAGFTEAFF
>NA|NA|TRBJ2-2|TRBV7-2
TGTGCCAGCAGCTTATGGGGGGCCTCGGGGACCGGGGAGCTGTTTTTT
CASSLWGASGTGELFF
>NA|few|TRBJ2-7|TRBV20-1
TGCAGTGCTAGAGTTGGCAGGGGGGCCTACGAGCAGTACTTC
CSARVGRGAYEQYF
>NA|NA|TRBJ2-2|TRBV30
TGTGCCTGGCCGACTACCGGGGAGCTGTTTTTT
CAWPTTGELFF
>NA|NA|TRBJ2-7|TRBV3-1
TGTGCCAGCAGCCAAGGAACGGTAAGCTACGAGCAGTACTTC
CASSQGTVSYEQYF
>NA|NA|TRBJ2-6|TRBV7-9
TGTGCCAGCAGCTTACCTGGACAGTACTCTGGGGCCAACGTCCTGACTTTC
CASSLPGQYSGANVLTF
>TRBD1|NA|TRBJ1-2|TRBV24-1
TGTGCCACCAGTGACCCCGGGACAGGGAGCTATGGCTACACCTTC
CATSDPGTGSYGYTF
>NA|NA|TRBJ2-7|TRBV12-3/TRBV12-4
TGTGCCAGCAGCAAATACGTAACCTACGAGCAGTACTTC
CASSKYVTYEQYF
>TRBD1|few|TRBJ1-2|TRBV20-1
TGCAGTGCTAGGGGGACAGGGCACTATGGCTACACCTTC
CSARGTGHYGYTF
>NA|NA|TRBJ2-3|TRBV6-2/TRBV6-3
TGTGCCAGCAGCGGACCGGGAACAGATACGCAGTATTTT
CASSGPGTDTQYF
>TRBD1|NA|TRBJ1-1|TRBV30
TGTGCCTGGAGACCGACAGGGGTTAAGAGCACTGAAGCTTTCTTT
CAWRPTGVKSTEAFF
>TRBD2|NA|TRBJ2-3|TRBV6-2/TRBV6-3
TGTGCCAGCAGTTATCTCCCCGCCAAGCGGGAGTGGATGGATACGCAGTATTTT
CASSYLPAKREWMDTQYF
>NA|NA|TRBJ2-1|TRBV7-6
TGTGCCAGCAGCGTAAGCACAGGGCGCAATGAGCAGTTCTTC
CASSVSTGRNEQFF
>NA|few|TRBJ1-2|TRBV12-3/TRBV12-4
TGTGCCAGCAGTTTAGACGTCAGGCCAGCTTATGGCTACACCTTC
CASSLDVRPAYGYTF
>TRBD1|NA|TRBJ2-1|TRBV27
TGTGCCAGCAGCCGAGACAGGGCTGGCAATGAGCAGTTCTTC
CASSRDRAGNEQFF
>NA|few|TRBJ2-5|TRBV7-9
TGTGCCAGCAGCTTAGCTGGGGGCTGGGAGACCCAGTACTTC
CASSLAGGWETQYF
>NA|few|TRBJ2-7|TRBV24-1
TGTGCCACCAGTGATGGGGGATACAACGAGCAGTACTTC
CATSDGGYNEQYF
>NA|few|TRBJ2-3|TRBV3-1
TGTGCCAGCAGCCAAGAACGAGGGGGATCAGGCACAGATACGCAGTATTTT
CASSQERGGSGTDTQYF
>TRBD2|NA|TRBJ2-1|TRBV5-1
TGCGCCAGCAGCCGCGGGCCTAGCGGGGGGAATGAGCAGTTCTTC
CASSRGPSGGNEQFF
>TRBD1|few|TRBJ1-3|TRBV11-3
TGTGCCAGCAGCTACCTACAGGGGACTAGCTCTGGAAACACCATATATTTT
CASSYLQGTSSGNTIYF
>NA|NA|TRBJ2-4|TRBV11-1
TGTGCCAGCAGCTTTAGCGGAAATAAAAACATTCAGTACTTC
CASSFSGNKNIQYF
>TRBD1|NA|TRBJ2-2|TRBV11-3
TGTGCCAGCAGCCGTGGGACAGGGAGGACCGGGGAGCTGTTTTTT
CASSRGTGRTGELFF
>TRBD2|few|TRBJ2-3|TRBV20-1
TGCAGTGCTAGAGGCGGGGGTAGCACAGATACGCAGTATTTT
CSARGGGSTDTQYF
>NA|few|TRBJ2-1|TRBV29-1
TGCAGCGTTGAAAGGCTCGAGGGAGTTGAGCAGTTCTTC
CSVERLEGVEQFF
>TRBD1|few|TRBJ1-1|TRBV18
TGTGCCAGCTCACCTCAGGGACAGGGGGCGACGGGAACTGAAGCTTTCTTT
CASSPQGQGATGTEAFF
>NA|many|TRBJ2-7|TRBV6-6
TGTGCCAGCAGGGGGGTCTCCTACGAGCAGTACTTC
CASRGVSYEQYF
>NA|NA|TRBJ2-7|TRBV15
TGTGCCACCAGCAGAGTGGAGTCATCTTACGAGCAGTACTTC
CATSRVESSYEQYF